Following are 14 T cell receptor beta chains from one sample sequenced in a study of CD8 T cells in ankylosing spondylitis. Findings and caveats of the study: In ankylosing spondylitis blood, a motif of roughly eight highly homologous TCR beta variants appeared characteristic.

No antigen has been identified for these receptors. MiXCR was run by TCRdb on the 5' RACE reads, yielding one entry per CDR3 protein. The table records 450,000 to 550,000 distinct CDR3 sequences, roughly 5% of them present only once. The sample comprised blood, either unsorted or a sorted T cell fraction (not recorded which). All receptors derive from a male donor with ankylosing spondylitis.

This clonotype was observed a few times. A read error may produce the germline difference seen at one junction end. The chain uses TRBV7-7 and TRBJ2-5, with a possible D match to TRBD2 (6 bases). Germline V gives CDR1 SSHAT, CDR2 FNYEAQ (reference sequence). The CDR3 contains 13 residues. The CDR3 is CASSFSGTETQYF. DNA of the CDR3: TGTGCTAGCAGCTTTAGCGGAACAGAGACCCAGTACTTC.

This clonotype was detected a few times. This rearrangement joins TRBV11-2 to TRBJ2-1; D might be TRBD2 (6 bases). In germline, CDR1 is SGHAT, CDR2 FQNNGV. The V end lost 2 bases, the J end lost 2 bases, and 13 bases lay between the germline ends. The CDR3 spans 16 residues. The CDR3 coding sequence is TGTGCCAGCAGCTTATCCCGGGACTCGACCTACAATGAGCAGTTCTTC. This encodes CASSLSRDSTYNEQFF.

This clonotype was counted at least ten times. The chain carries TRBV7-2 and TRBJ2-7; D is undetermined. With 5 bases removed from V and 3 bases from J, the gap between germline ends came to 11 bases. Germline CDR1 reads SGHTA; CDR2 reads FQGNSA. The CDR3 runs 13 residues. CDR3 loop: CASSPGSGYEQYF. The CDR3 coding sequence is TGTGCCAGCAGCCCAGGTTCTGGCTACGAGCAGTACTTC. The complete variable domain, with remaining parts taken from reference TRBV7-2 and TRBJ2-7, reads GAGVSQSPSNKVTEKGKDVELRCDPISGHTALYWYRQSLGQGLEFLIYFQGNSAPDKSGLPSDRFSAERTGGSVSTLTIQRTQQEDSAVYLCASSPGSGYEQYFGPGTRLTVT.

This clonotype was found many times. The chain links TRBV10-3 to TRBJ2-6; TRBD1 might be the D (5 bases). This CDR3 comprises 15 residues. Looked up from germline, CDR1 is ENHRY and CDR2 is SYGVKD. V was cut by 6 bases and J by 0 bases, with 9 bases left in between. The DNA of the CDR3 is TGTGCCATCAGCGACAGCCTCTCTGGGGCCAACGTCCTGACTTTC. It specifies CAISDSLSGANVLTF.

This clonotype was observed many times. The chain joins TRBV7-2 to TRBJ1-1; 7 nucleotides line up with TRBD1. V gave up 3 bases and J gave up 8 bases; unmatched junction bases: 12. Germline CDR1 and CDR2: SGHTA and FQGNSA. This CDR3 comprises 15 residues. The CDR3 spells CASSLHLQGGREAFF. Here the CDR3 DNA reads TGTGCCAGCAGCTTGCACCTTCAGGGGGGACGGGAAGCTTTCTTT. Looking up the rest from reference TRBV7-2 and TRBJ1-1 gives the full variable domain: GAGVSQSPSNKVTEKGKDVELRCDPISGHTALYWYRQSLGQGLEFLIYFQGNSAPDKSGLPSDRFSAERTGGSVSTLTIQRTQQEDSAVYLCASSLHLQGGREAFFGQGTRLTVV.

Turning to this clonotype: Given a much more abundant clone one base away, this may be a read error. No conserved phenylalanine or tryptophan is present at the end of the CDR3, so a read error is the likely explanation. The chain uses TRBV27 and TRBJ1-2, with D tentatively TRBD1 (5 bases). This CDR3 has 14 amino acids. The V gene's germline CDR1 is MNHEY and CDR2 SMNVEV (reference sequence). V shed 6 bases and J shed 4 bases, with 15 bases lying between them. Here the CDR3 reads CASRASGPVYGYTL. CDR3 DNA: TGTGCCAGCAGAGCATCAGGGCCGGTCTATGGCTACACCCTC.

The table lists this clonotype with many counts. V is TRBV18 and J is TRBJ2-7; the match to TRBD2 covers 8 bases. Germline V gene data show CDR1 as KGHSH and CDR2 as LQKENI. V lost 8 bases, J lost 2 bases, and 5 bases stayed unmatched. CDR3 size: 13 residues. CDR3 nucleotides: TGTGCCAGCCAGCGGGGGCCGACCTACGAGCAGTACTTC. Encoded protein: CASQRGPTYEQYF.

The V gene is TRBV14, the J gene TRBJ2-1; D is uncertain. Germline lookup yields CDR1 SGHDN and CDR2 FVKESK. V dropped 0 bases and J dropped 12 bases, with 12 bases sitting between them. This CDR3 is 13 amino acids long. This CDR3 reads CASSQDQVSRQFF. The CDR3 DNA reads TGTGCCAGCAGCCAAGACCAGGTTTCTCGGCAGTTCTTC.

This clonotype was seen many times. The V and J genes are TRBV6-1 and TRBJ2-3; D gene ambiguous. The germline V gene has CDR1 MNHNS and CDR2 SASEGT. Deletions cut 4 bases from V and 3 bases from J, with 8 bases between. This CDR3 has 13 amino acids. Here the CDR3 DNA reads TGTGCCAGCAGTGGGCCAGGAACAGATACGCAGTATTTT. It specifies CASSGPGTDTQYF.

CDR3 sequence: CASSQVGVLTHKGEQYF. CDR3 DNA sequence: TGCGCCAGCAGCCAAGTAGGTGTCCTTACCCATAAAGGCGAGCAGTACTTC. The rearrangement uses TRBV4-1 and TRBJ2-7; D not resolved. Germline values: CDR1 MGHRA, CDR2 YSYEKL. This CDR3 has 17 amino acids. Trimming shortened V by 1 base and J by 6 bases, and 22 bases separated the two germline ends.

The V gene is TRBV29-1, the J gene TRBJ2-3, with 7 positions matching TRBD1. Germline values: CDR1 SQVTM, CDR2 ANQGSEA. Losses at the gene ends were 5 bases for V and 1 base for J; bases not matched to a gene: 9. The CDR3 has 15 amino acids. CDR3 loop: CSVIYRGRGTDTQYF. CDR3 DNA: TGCAGCGTTATTTACAGGGGTCGGGGCACAGATACGCAGTATTTT.

This clonotype was observed many times. The chain joins TRBV5-6 to TRBJ2-1, with TRBD2 matching over 13 bases. CDR3 length: 15 amino acids. V lost 5 bases and J lost 13; bases outside the gene matches: 12. Germline V gives CDR1 SGHDT, CDR2 YYEEEE. The CDR3 DNA follows: TGTGCCAGCAGTCTTACTAGCGGGGGGGTCTCTGATCAGTTCTTC. Translated: CASSLTSGGVSDQFF.

The chain links TRBV6-2 or TRBV6-3 to TRBJ1-4, with D unclear. The V and J ends lost 2 bases and 7 bases respectively, with 8 bases between them. Germline V lookup: CDR1 MNHEY, CDR2 SVGEGT. This CDR3 is 13 amino acids long. The CDR3 protein is CASSYAEPEKLFF. The CDR3, as DNA: TGTGCCAGCAGTTACGCGGAACCTGAAAAACTGTTTTTT.

V gene TRBV2 combines with J gene TRBJ2-7; D is unclear. CDR1 and CDR2 (germline): SNHLY, FYNNEI. With 2 bases removed from V and 2 bases from J, the gap between germline ends came to 10 bases. This CDR3 comprises 14 residues. CDR3 loop: CASSERGHPYEQYF. CDR3 DNA sequence: TGTGCCAGCAGTGAAAGAGGTCACCCCTACGAGCAGTACTTC. The variable domain in full, completed from reference TRBV2 and TRBJ2-7, reads EPEVTQTPSHQVTQMGQEVILRCVPISNHLYFYWYRQILGQKVEFLVSFYNNEISEKSEIFDDQFSVERPDGSNFTLKIRSTKLEDSAMYFCASSERGHPYEQYFGPGTRLTVT.